Below, 16 T cell receptor beta chains from the same sample are listed, as sequenced in a study of blood T cells in healthy people across ages. A second PCR of 7 to 11 cycles used a sample-barcoded 5' primer and a J-beta primer mix. TCRdb re-called the 5' RACE reads with MiXCR, one entry per CDR3 protein. The profile covers around 870,000 distinct CDR3 sequences, with more than 25% appearing a single time and roughly 17% taken by the ten largest. Sequenced input: blood. Receptors originate from a woman at least 80 years old in good health.

This clonotype has ten or more counts. This chain links TRBV6-1 with TRBJ1-1; D might be TRBD1 (6 bases). Trimming left V 6 bases short and J 3 bases short, with 8 bases between. CDR1 MNHNS and CDR2 SASEGT come from the germline V gene. This CDR3 spans 12 amino acids. The CDR3, as DNA: TGTGCCAGCAGAACAGGGTACACTGAAGCTTTCTTT. Protein: CASRTGYTEAFF.

The chain carries TRBV11-2 and TRBJ2-1, with no clear D. Germline lookup yields CDR1 SGHAT and CDR2 FQNNGV. V gave up 5 bases and J gave up 3 bases, with 17 bases separating them. The CDR3 contains 16 residues. The CDR3 is CASSTRPGRLYNEQFF. As DNA, the CDR3 is TGTGCCAGCAGCACCAGACCCGGCAGACTCTACAATGAGCAGTTCTTC.

This clonotype has a count of ten or more. This chain joins TRBV6-6 and TRBJ1-2; possible D gene TRBD1, 5 bases. The CDR3 runs 13 residues. The ends were cut back, 2 bases at V and 5 bases at J, with 9 bases in the middle. Per germline, CDR1 MNHNY and CDR2 SVGAGI (reference sequence). The CDR3 DNA sequence: TGTGCCAGCAGTTACCAACAGGCGTATGGCTACACCTTC. Translating gives CASSYQQAYGYTF.

This clonotype turned up a few times. The rearrangement uses TRBV11-2 and TRBJ1-6; D is possibly TRBD1 (5 bases). V lost 6 bases and J lost 3, with 15 bases in between. The CDR3 consists of 16 residues. Germline lookup yields CDR1 SGHAT and CDR2 FQNNGV. The CDR3 spells CASRAGGDHYNSPLHF. The CDR3 nucleotides are TGTGCCAGCAGGGCGGGAGGGGATCACTATAATTCACCCCTCCACTTT.

The chain couples TRBV5-1 to TRBJ2-3; 8 nucleotides agree with TRBD2. The V and J ends lost 3 bases and 5 bases, in that order; junction bases with no gene match: 5. The CDR3 is made up of 14 amino acids. Germline assignment: CDR1 SGHRS and CDR2 YFSETQ. The CDR3 protein is CASSSGGAVDTQYF. As DNA, the CDR3 is TGCGCCAGCAGCTCCGGGGGGGCGGTAGATACGCAGTATTTT. Looking up the rest from reference TRBV5-1 and TRBJ2-3 gives the full variable domain: KAGVTQTPRYLIKTRGQQVTLSCSPISGHRSVSWYQQTPGQGLQFLFEYFSETQRNKGNFPGRFSGRQFSNSRSEMNVSTLELGDSALYLCASSSGGAVDTQYFGPGTRLTVL.

A word on this clonotype: One junction end disagrees with the germline gene, perhaps due to a read error. Here the CDR3 reads CASSQDQGEFQETLYF. The CDR3 DNA is TGCGCCAGCAGCCAAGATCAGGGGGAATTCCAAGAGACCCTGTACTTC. The chain is built from TRBV4-3 and TRBJ2-5, with 7 bases that match TRBD1. The germline V gene has CDR1 LGHNA and CDR2 YSLEER. The CDR3 runs 16 residues.

In this sample, this clonotype turned up many times. The chain is built from TRBV5-1 and TRBJ1-1; a possible D gene is TRBD1 (5 bases). V was trimmed by 3 bases and J by 1 base, leaving 7 bases between them. The CDR3 loop spans 13 amino acids. CDR1 and CDR2 (germline): SGHRS, YFSETQ. CDR3 residues: CASSWDGNTEAFF. Written as DNA, the CDR3 is TGCGCCAGCAGCTGGGACGGGAACACTGAAGCTTTCTTT.

This clonotype appeared many times. The gene calls are TRBV6-2 or TRBV6-3 and TRBJ2-5; D is unclear. Germline CDR1 reads MNHEY; CDR2 reads SVGEGT. The V end lost 5 bases, the J end lost 4 bases, and 8 bases lay between the germline ends. This CDR3 is built from 12 residues. CDR3 region: CASSKPPETQYF. Here the CDR3 DNA reads TGTGCCAGCAGTAAACCCCCAGAGACCCAGTACTTC.

This clonotype was seen at least ten times. The genes are TRBV2 and TRBJ2-7; 7 nucleotides line up with TRBD2. In germline, CDR1 is SNHLY, CDR2 FYNNEI. Trimming cost V 10 bases and J 0 bases; bases outside gene matches: 6. The CDR3 length is 13 residues. CDR3: CANGRTSSYEQYF. DNA for the CDR3: TGTGCCAATGGACGGACTAGCTCCTACGAGCAGTACTTC.

This clonotype was observed at least ten times. DNA of the CDR3: TGTGCCAGCAGCCAAGGGCAAACAGGAGTTATTTATAATTCACCCCTCCACTTT. Its translation is CASSQGQTGVIYNSPLHF. The rearrangement joins TRBV4-2 to TRBJ1-6; tentatively, D is TRBD1 (5 bases). This CDR3 is built from 18 residues. V lost 1 base and J lost 4, with 17 bases in between. The germline V gene encodes CDR1 LGHNA and CDR2 YNFKEQ.

The table lists this clonotype with many counts. This sequence joins TRBV10-1 and TRBJ1-1; the D is unclear. V lost 4 bases, J lost 5 bases, and 11 bases lay in between. The CDR3 extends over 13 amino acids. Germline V gene lookup returns CDR1 WNHNN and CDR2 SYGVQD (reference sequence). The CDR3 sequence is CASSARPRTEAFF. CDR3 DNA: TGCGCCAGCAGTGCTCGTCCGAGGACTGAAGCTTTCTTT.

This clonotype was seen at least ten times. The chain links TRBV30 to TRBJ2-1, with D possibly being TRBD1 (6 bases). V lost 4 bases and J 3 bases, leaving 22 bases between the germline ends. This CDR3 comprises 17 residues. The V gene's germline CDR1 is GTSNPN and CDR2 SVGIG (reference sequence). The DNA of the CDR3 is TGTGCCTGGATGGGGCGGTGGGACACCTCGAGCTACAATGAGCAGTTCTTC. It codes for CAWMGRWDTSSYNEQFF.

At least ten counts were recorded for this clonotype. The V gene is TRBV4-2, the J gene TRBJ2-2; D might be TRBD1 or TRBD2, each matching 5 bases. Germline V gene data show CDR1 as LGHNA and CDR2 as YNFKEQ. V lost 0 bases and J 8 bases, leaving 10 bases between the germline ends. CDR3 length: 14 residues. The CDR3 coding sequence is TGTGCCAGCAGCCAAGATGGGGGTGCGGGGGAGCTGTTTTTT. As protein: CASSQDGGAGELFF.

This chain connects TRBV6-5 to TRBJ2-2; a possible D gene is TRBD2 (5 bases). Germline values: CDR1 MNHEY, CDR2 SVGAGI. CDR3 length: 14 amino acids. Trimming removed 7 bases from V and 0 bases from J, with 9 bases in between. Here the CDR3 reads CASMGSTNTGELFF. CDR3 sequence (DNA): TGTGCCAGCATGGGGAGTACGAACACCGGGGAGCTGTTTTTT.

The V and J genes are TRBV7-9 and TRBJ2-7; D perhaps matches TRBD2 (5 bases). Germline V gene lookup returns CDR1 SEHNR and CDR2 FQNEAQ (reference sequence). The CDR3 has 18 residues. Trimming pared 6 bases from V and 0 bases from J, leaving 24 bases between. CDR3 protein: CASSSTQSAGGSSYEQYF. CDR3 sequence (DNA): TGTGCCAGCAGTTCAACCCAGTCGGCGGGCGGTAGCTCCTACGAGCAGTACTTC. Combining the CDR3 with reference TRBV7-9 and TRBJ2-7 gives the whole variable domain DTGVSQNPRHKITKRGQNVTFRCDPISEHNRLYWYRQTLGQGPEFLTYFQNEAQLEKSRLLSDRFSAERPKGSFSTLEIQRTEQGDSAMYLCASSSTQSAGGSSYEQYFGPGTRLTVT.

At least ten counts were recorded for this clonotype. J is TRBJ1-2 and V is TRBV7-2, with TRBD1 matching over 7 bases. The germline CDR1 and CDR2 sequences are SGHTA and FQGNSA. The CDR3 has 15 residues. V trimming: 4 bases; J trimming: 2 bases; junction bases outside the gene matches: 7. The CDR3 loop is CASSSTGQINYGYTF. CDR3 bases: TGTGCCAGCAGCTCTACGGGACAGATAAACTATGGCTACACCTTC.